The entry below gives a single T cell receptor (beta chain) sequence along with its context. Its antigen is unknown. V was cut by 3 bases and J by 5 bases, with 11 bases left in between. Germline V CDR1 and CDR2: SNHLY, FYNNEI. The CDR3 spans 14 residues. This sample is drawn from a study of T cell responses to AZD1222 COVID-19 vaccine. Regarding the study as a whole: Donors skewed white British and female; clonal diversity was possibly underestimated.

Produced via immunoSEQ multiplex PCR; TCRdb's table is partial and in-frame only. The table shows more than 85,000 clones, with around 73% occurring only once. Sequenced material: peripheral blood, taken on day 0 of AZD1222 vaccination. V and J are TRBV2 and TRBJ1-5; D unresolved. This TCR derives from an adult in good health. CDR3 loop: CASSDVSGDQPQHF. In DNA, the CDR3 is TGTGCCAGCAGTGATGTGTCAGGAGATCAGCCCCAGCATTTT.